The source of this TCR beta chain is a study of T cell responses to AZD1222 COVID-19 vaccine. Study-wide findings and caveats: Most donors were white British and more were female, and clonal diversity was possibly underestimated. In the spike-specific TCR repertoire, nearly half reportedly target unmutated variant regions. Spike-specific TCR breadth and depth rose after two AZD1222 doses. Sampling that yielded the repertoires occurred only after the peak T cell response.

As concerns this clone: Its target is not known.

TCRdb's copy holds only in-frame clones and misses some; the assay was immunoSEQ multiplex PCR. This table holds 170,000 or so clones, 80% to 90% found once. Germline CDR1 SGHAT, CDR2 FQNNGV. V lost 6 bases and J lost 7, with 15 bases in between. CDR3 length equals 13 residues. The sequence was collected from an adult who received the AZD1222 COVID-19 vaccine. The chain uses TRBV11-2 and TRBJ1-2; D ambiguous. The specimen was peripheral blood, collected 28 days after the second AZD1222 dose. In DNA form, the CDR3 reads TGTGCCAGCAGTCACTACAATAGCCCTGGCTACACCTTC. Its translation is CASSHYNSPGYTF.